Following are 19 T cell receptor beta chains from one sample sequenced in a study of T cell changes during pregnancy in multiple sclerosis. Profiling relied on immunoSEQ multiplex PCR, and the TCRdb table lists in-frame clones only, not all of them. Of just under 35,000 clones in the sample, approximately 90% are singletons; the top ten hold approximately 4.4%. The material was peripheral blood, obtained in the second trimester of pregnancy. Every receptor here comes from a female donor in good health, enrolled as a control in a pregnancy study.

The rearrangement links TRBV2 to TRBJ2-1, with D maybe TRBD1 (6 bases). This CDR3 has 14 amino acids. Germline-derived CDR1 and CDR2 are SNHLY and FYNNEI. V was trimmed by 8 bases and J by 0 bases, leaving 11 bases between them. The CDR3 DNA follows: TGTGCCAGCGAGGGGGAGAGCTCCTACAATGAGCAGTTCTTC. Protein sequence: CASEGESSYNEQFF.

The chain is built from TRBV9 and TRBJ1-1; D remains unclear. V was trimmed by 1 base and J by 1 base, leaving 8 bases between them. The CDR3 consists of 14 residues. From germline, CDR1 is SGDLS and CDR2 YYNGEE. The DNA for the CDR3 is TGTGCCAGCAGCGTAATAAGCCCGAACACTGAAGCTTTCTTT. Residues: CASSVISPNTEAFF. The whole variable domain, remainder taken from reference TRBV9 and TRBJ1-1, is DSGVTQTPKHLITATGQRVTLRCSPRSGDLSVYWYQQSLDQGLQFLIQYYNGEERAKGNILERFSAQQFPDLHSELNLSSLELGDSALYFCASSVISPNTEAFFGQGTRLTVV.

This chain joins TRBV27 and TRBJ2-7; the D gene is possibly TRBD2 (5 bases). The CDR3 totals 15 residues. Trimming pared 5 bases from V and 0 bases from J, leaving 14 bases between. Germline lookup yields CDR1 MNHEY and CDR2 SMNVEV (reference sequence). CDR3: CASSLAPGSSYEQYF. The CDR3 nucleotides are TGTGCCAGCAGTCTGGCCCCGGGGTCCTCCTACGAGCAGTACTTC.

The rearrangement uses TRBV11-3 and TRBJ2-1, with 13 bases aligning to TRBD2. The CDR3 has 16 amino acids. The V and J ends lost 1 base and 8 bases, in that order; junction bases with no gene match: 5. Germline assignment: CDR1 SGHNT and CDR2 YENEEA. DNA of the CDR3: TGTGCCAGCAGCTTAGGGACTAGCGGGAGAAGCGATGAGCAGTTCTTC. Protein product: CASSLGTSGRSDEQFF.

This chain uses TRBV25-1 with TRBJ2-5, with 8 positions matching TRBD2. In germline, CDR1 is MGHDK, CDR2 SYGVNS. The CDR3 totals 16 residues. Trimming removed 2 bases from V and 1 base from J; junction bases left unmatched: 6. The DNA of the CDR3 is TGTGCCAGCAGTGAAATAGACGGGGGGGCCCAAGAGACCCAGTACTTC. The encoded protein is CASSEIDGGAQETQYF.

The V gene is TRBV27, the J gene TRBJ2-7; 8 bases line up with TRBD2. From germline, CDR1 is MNHEY and CDR2 SMNVEV (reference sequence). The CDR3 runs to 14 residues. V shed 5 bases and J 2 bases; nucleotides not matched to a gene: 5. CDR3 in DNA: TGTGCCAGCAGTCCGTTAGCGGGGACCTACGAGCAGTACTTC. Translated, it gives CASSPLAGTYEQYF.

This chain uses TRBV29-1 with TRBJ2-3; 9 bases agree with TRBD1. V lost 0 bases, J lost 3 bases, and 10 bases stayed unmatched. CDR1 and CDR2 from the germline V gene are SQVTM and ANQGSEA. The CDR3 is made up of 17 amino acids. The CDR3 DNA is TGCAGCGTTGAAGATTTTTTTGTGGGACAGGGAACAGATACGCAGTATTTT. It specifies CSVEDFFVGQGTDTQYF.

J is TRBJ2-7 and V is TRBV5-1; a weak D match, TRBD2 (5 bases). The CDR3 is made up of 14 amino acids. V lost 0 bases to trimming and J lost 6 bases, with 13 bases between them. CDR1 SGHRS and CDR2 YFSETQ come from the germline V gene. This chain's CDR3 is CASSLGAVGLEQYF. The CDR3 DNA follows: TGCGCCAGCAGCTTGGGGGCAGTAGGACTCGAGCAGTACTTC.

This clone has only one observation. The J gene is TRBJ1-3, the V gene TRBV18; D is uncertain. V dropped 6 bases and J dropped 8 bases, with 20 bases sitting between them. CDR3 length: 15 residues. Germline CDR1 is KGHSH and CDR2 is LQKENI. The CDR3 coding sequence is TGTGCCAGCTCCAGAGGACTCCAGGACGGCGACACCATATATTTT. Amino acids: CASSRGLQDGDTIYF.

The CDR3: CASSETGDYGYTF. CDR3 sequence (DNA): TGTGCCAGCAGTGAAACCGGGGATTATGGCTACACCTTC. This rearrangement joins TRBV6-1 to TRBJ1-2; the D is unclear. The V gene lost 2 bases and the J gene lost 5 bases, with 9 bases spanning the gap. The V gene's germline CDR1 is MNHNS and CDR2 SASEGT. This CDR3 region has 13 residues.

The V and J genes are TRBV4-2 and TRBJ2-3; 7 nucleotides match TRBD2. CDR3 length equals 16 residues. The germline V gene has CDR1 LGHNA and CDR2 YNFKEQ. Trimming cost V 1 base and J 6 bases; bases outside gene matches: 10. This CDR3 is CASSQAGGGGSDTQYF. The CDR3 nucleotides are TGTGCCAGCAGCCAAGCGGGGGGAGGTGGTTCGGATACGCAGTATTTT.

The CDR3 DNA reads as TGCGCCAGCAGCCAAGATCCCCGACAGGGACGGGGTGAAGCTTTCTTT. Amino acids: CASSQDPRQGRGEAFF. This rearrangement joins TRBV4-3 to TRBJ1-1, with 7 positions matching TRBD1. CDR1 and CDR2 from the germline V gene are LGHNA and YSLEER. This CDR3 is 16 amino acids long. Trimming took 0 bases from V and 7 from J; bases not matched to a gene: 11.

The chain links TRBV15 to TRBJ1-4; 8 positions match TRBD1. V shed 3 bases, J shed 6 bases, and the junction held 9 bases outside the gene matches. This CDR3 has 16 residues. The V gene's germline CDR1 is LNHNV and CDR2 YYDKDF (reference sequence). The CDR3 nucleotides are TGTGCCACCAGCAGGGACAGGGCGTCAATCGATGAAAAACTGTTTTTT. Residues: CATSRDRASIDEKLFF.

DNA of the CDR3: TGTGCCAGCAGCTTTCCTGGACAGGGAGTAAACGAGCAGTACTTC. Protein sequence: CASSFPGQGVNEQYF. This rearrangement joins TRBV11-1 to TRBJ2-7, with 8 positions matching TRBD1. Unmatched junction bases numbered 9, after V lost 3 bases and J lost 5 bases. The CDR3 sequence is 15 residues long. Per germline, CDR1 SGHAT and CDR2 FQDESV (reference sequence).

In this sample, this clone turned up a few times. DNA of the CDR3: TGTGCCTGGAGCCGGGACACTGAAGCTTTCTTT. Encoded protein: CAWSRDTEAFF. The J gene is TRBJ1-1, the V gene TRBV30, with no clear D. V dropped 3 bases and J dropped 3 bases, with 5 bases sitting between them. This CDR3 is built from 11 residues. In germline, CDR1 is GTSNPN, CDR2 SVGIG (reference sequence).

In DNA, the CDR3 is TGTGCCAGCAGAGTCCGGGAGACCCAGTACTTC. As protein: CASRVRETQYF. The chain is built from TRBV2 and TRBJ2-5; D is undetermined. The CDR3 has 11 residues. CDR1 and CDR2 (germline): SNHLY, FYNNEI. V gave up 6 bases and J gave up 5 bases, with 7 bases separating them.

The chain carries TRBV18 and TRBJ2-3; 8 bases agree with TRBD2. The junction had 7 bases not matched to a gene; V was cut back by 0 bases and J by 2 bases. Germline values: CDR1 KGHSH, CDR2 LQKENI. This CDR3 is 17 amino acids long. CDR3 DNA: TGTGCCAGCTCACCACCGGCCCGGGAGGGCCCCACAGATACGCAGTATTTT. Amino acids: CASSPPAREGPTDTQYF.

The genes are TRBV14 and TRBJ2-2; TRBD1 matches 8 bases. The ends lost 1 base at V and 7 bases at J; junction bases unmatched: 5. The CDR3 contains 15 residues. The V gene's germline CDR1 is SGHDN and CDR2 FVKESK. DNA of the CDR3: TGTGCCAGCAGCCAAGCAGGACAGGGTCACGGGGAGCTGTTTTTT. It codes for CASSQAGQGHGELFF.

The CDR3 DNA reads TGTGCCAGTAGCGAGGGGACAGGTAATCAGCCCCAGCATTTT. As protein: CASSEGTGNQPQHF. The J gene is TRBJ1-5, the V gene TRBV19; 8 bases match TRBD1. In germline, CDR1 is LNHDA, CDR2 SQIVND (reference sequence). CDR3 length: 14 residues. V lost 6 bases to trimming and J lost 4 bases; unmatched junction nucleotides: 5.